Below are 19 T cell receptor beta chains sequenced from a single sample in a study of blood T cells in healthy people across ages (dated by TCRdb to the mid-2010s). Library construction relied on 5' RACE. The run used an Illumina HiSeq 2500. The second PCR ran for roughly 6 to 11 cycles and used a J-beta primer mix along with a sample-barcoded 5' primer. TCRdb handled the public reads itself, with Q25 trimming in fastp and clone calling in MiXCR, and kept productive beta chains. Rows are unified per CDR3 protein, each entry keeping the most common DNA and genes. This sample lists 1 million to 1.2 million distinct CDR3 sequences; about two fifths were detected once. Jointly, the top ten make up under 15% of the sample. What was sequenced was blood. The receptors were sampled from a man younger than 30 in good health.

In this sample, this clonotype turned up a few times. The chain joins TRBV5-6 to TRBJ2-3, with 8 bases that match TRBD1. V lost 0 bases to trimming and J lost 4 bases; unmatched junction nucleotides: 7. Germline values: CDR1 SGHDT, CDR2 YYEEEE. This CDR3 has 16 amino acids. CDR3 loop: CASSLVQGVYADTQYF. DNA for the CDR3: TGTGCCAGCAGCTTGGTACAGGGGGTGTATGCAGATACGCAGTATTTT.

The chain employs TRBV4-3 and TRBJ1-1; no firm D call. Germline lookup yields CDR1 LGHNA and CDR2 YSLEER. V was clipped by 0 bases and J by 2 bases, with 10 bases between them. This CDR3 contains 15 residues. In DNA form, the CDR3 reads TGCGCCAGCAGCCAAGATCCCCTGGGAAACACTGAAGCTTTCTTT. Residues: CASSQDPLGNTEAFF.

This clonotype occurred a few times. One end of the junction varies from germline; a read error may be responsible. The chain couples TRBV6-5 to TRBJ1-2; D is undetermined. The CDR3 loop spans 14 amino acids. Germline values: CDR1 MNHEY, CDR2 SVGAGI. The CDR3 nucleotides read TGTGCCAGCAGTTACTCGTCTAGAGGATATGGCCACACCTTC. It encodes CASSYSSRGYGHTF.

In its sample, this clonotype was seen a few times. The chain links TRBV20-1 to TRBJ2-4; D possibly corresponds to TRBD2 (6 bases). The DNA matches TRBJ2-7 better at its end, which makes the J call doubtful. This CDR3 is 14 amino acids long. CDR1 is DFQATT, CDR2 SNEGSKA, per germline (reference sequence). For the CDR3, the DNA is TGCAGTGCTAGGGTAAGGGACTCTGGCCACGAGCAGTACTTC. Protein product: CSARVRDSGHEQYF.

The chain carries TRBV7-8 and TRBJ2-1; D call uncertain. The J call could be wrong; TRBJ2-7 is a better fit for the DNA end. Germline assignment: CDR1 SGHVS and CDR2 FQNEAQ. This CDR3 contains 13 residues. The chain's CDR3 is CASSQSRRNEQYF. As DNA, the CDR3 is TGTGCCAGCAGCCAGAGTCGGCGCAATGAGCAGTACTTC.

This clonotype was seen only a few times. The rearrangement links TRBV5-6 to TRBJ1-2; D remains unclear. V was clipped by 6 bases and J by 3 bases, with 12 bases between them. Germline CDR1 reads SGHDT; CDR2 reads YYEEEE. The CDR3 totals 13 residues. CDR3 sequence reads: CASTRSRHYGYTF. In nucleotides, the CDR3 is TGTGCCAGCACCCGAAGCAGGCACTATGGCTACACCTTC.

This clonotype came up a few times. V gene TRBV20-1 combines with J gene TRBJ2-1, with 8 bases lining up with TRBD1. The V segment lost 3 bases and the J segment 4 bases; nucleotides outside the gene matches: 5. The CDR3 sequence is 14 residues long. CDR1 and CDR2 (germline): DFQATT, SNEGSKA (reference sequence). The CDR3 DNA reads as TGCAGTGCTAGTCAGGGGGCTCAATACAATGAGCAGTTCTTC. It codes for CSASQGAQYNEQFF.

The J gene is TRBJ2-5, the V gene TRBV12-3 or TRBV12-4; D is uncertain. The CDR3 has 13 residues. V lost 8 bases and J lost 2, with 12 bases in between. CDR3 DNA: TGTGCCAGCGCGCGACTGATACAAGAGACCCAGTACTTC. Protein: CASARLIQETQYF.

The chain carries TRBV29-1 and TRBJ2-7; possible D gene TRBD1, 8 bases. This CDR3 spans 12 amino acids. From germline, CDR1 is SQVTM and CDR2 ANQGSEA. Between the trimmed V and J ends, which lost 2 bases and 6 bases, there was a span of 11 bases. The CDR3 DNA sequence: TGCAGCGTTGAAACAGGGGGGGGCGAGCAGTACTTC. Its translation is CSVETGGGEQYF.

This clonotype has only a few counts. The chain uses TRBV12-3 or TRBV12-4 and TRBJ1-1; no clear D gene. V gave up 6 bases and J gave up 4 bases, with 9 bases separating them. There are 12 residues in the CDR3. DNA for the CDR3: TGTGCCAGCAGGCGTACCCCCACTGAAGCTTTCTTT. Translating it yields CASRRTPTEAFF.

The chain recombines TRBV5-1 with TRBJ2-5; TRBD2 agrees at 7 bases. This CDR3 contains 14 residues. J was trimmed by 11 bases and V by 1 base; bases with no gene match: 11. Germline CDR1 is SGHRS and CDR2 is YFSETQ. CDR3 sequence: CASSLRLAEGEQYF. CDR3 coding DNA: TGCGCCAGCAGCTTGCGGCTAGCGGAAGGTGAGCAGTACTTC.

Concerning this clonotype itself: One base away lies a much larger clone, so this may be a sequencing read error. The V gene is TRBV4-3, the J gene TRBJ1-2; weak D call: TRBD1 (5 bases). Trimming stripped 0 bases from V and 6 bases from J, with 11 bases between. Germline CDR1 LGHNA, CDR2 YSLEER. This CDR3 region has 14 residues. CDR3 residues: CASSQDGGDDGYTF. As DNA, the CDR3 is TGCGCCAGCAGCCAAGATGGGGGTGACGATGGCTACACCTTC.

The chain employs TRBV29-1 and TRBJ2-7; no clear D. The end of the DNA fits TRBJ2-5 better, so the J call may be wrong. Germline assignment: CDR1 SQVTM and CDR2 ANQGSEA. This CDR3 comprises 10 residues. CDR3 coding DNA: TGCAGCGTTGAATCGGGGACCCAGTACTTC. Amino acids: CSVESGTQYF.

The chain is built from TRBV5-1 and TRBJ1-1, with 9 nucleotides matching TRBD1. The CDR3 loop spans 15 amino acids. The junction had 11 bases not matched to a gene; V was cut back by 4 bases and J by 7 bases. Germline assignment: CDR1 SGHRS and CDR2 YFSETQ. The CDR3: CASSHGQGIGDEAFF. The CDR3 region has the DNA TGCGCCAGCAGCCACGGACAGGGGATAGGGGATGAAGCTTTCTTT.

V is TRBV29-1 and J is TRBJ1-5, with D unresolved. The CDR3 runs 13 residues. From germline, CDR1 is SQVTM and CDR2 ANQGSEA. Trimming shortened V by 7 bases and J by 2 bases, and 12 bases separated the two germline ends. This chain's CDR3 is CSASLRGNQPQHF. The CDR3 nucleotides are TGCAGCGCCTCCCTTAGAGGCAATCAGCCCCAGCATTTT.

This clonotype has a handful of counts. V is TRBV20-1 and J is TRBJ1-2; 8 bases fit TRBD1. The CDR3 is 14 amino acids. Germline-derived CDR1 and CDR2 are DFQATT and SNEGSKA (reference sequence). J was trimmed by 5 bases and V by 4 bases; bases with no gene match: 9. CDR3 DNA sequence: TGCAGTGCTAAGCCGACAGGGGCTCAATATGGCTACACCTTC. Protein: CSAKPTGAQYGYTF.

The CDR3 DNA reads TGTGCCTGGACCATGGACAGGTCGACTGAAGCTTTCTTT. This gives the protein CAWTMDRSTEAFF. This chain joins TRBV30 and TRBJ1-1, with 7 bases aligning to TRBD1. Losses at the gene ends were 4 bases for V and 5 bases for J; bases not matched to a gene: 7. Germline CDR1 and CDR2: GTSNPN and SVGIG (reference sequence). The CDR3 has 13 amino acids. The full variable domain, completed using reference TRBV30 and TRBJ1-1, is SQTIHQWPATLVQPVGSPLSLECTVEGTSNPNLYWYRQAAGRGLQLLFYSVGIGQISSEVPQNLSASRPQDRQFILSSKKLLLSDSGFYLCAWTMDRSTEAFFGQGTRLTVV.

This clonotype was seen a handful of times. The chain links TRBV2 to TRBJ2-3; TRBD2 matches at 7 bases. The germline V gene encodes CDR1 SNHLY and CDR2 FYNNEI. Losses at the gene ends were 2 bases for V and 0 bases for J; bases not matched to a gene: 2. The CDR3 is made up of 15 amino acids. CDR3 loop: CASSESGVSTDTQYF. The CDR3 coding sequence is TGTGCCAGCAGTGAAAGCGGGGTGAGCACAGATACGCAGTATTTT.

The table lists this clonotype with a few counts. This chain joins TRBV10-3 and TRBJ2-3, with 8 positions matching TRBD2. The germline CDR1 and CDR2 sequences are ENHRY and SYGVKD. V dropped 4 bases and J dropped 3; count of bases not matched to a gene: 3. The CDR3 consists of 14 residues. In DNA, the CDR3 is TGTGCCATCAGTGTCGGGGGGGGAACAGATACGCAGTATTTT. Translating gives CAISVGGGTDTQYF.